This T cell receptor beta chain was observed in a study of control samples from healthy donors and cancer patients (dated by TCRdb to 2019 to 2021). Comment on this clone: No cognate antigen has been identified for it. Base qualities are not at hand, and no much larger clone is one base apart.

Library prep was done by the immunoSEQ multiplex PCR assay. TCRdb took this table from immuneACCESS and kept in-frame rearrangements with V and J called. Such tables lack part of the clones; where checked against another copy, unresolved V genes explain under half of the gap, and the rest is unexplained. The sample table shows about 100,000 clones, and almost 85% are seen once. 6.5% of the sample is held by the ten biggest clonotypes. CDR1 and CDR2, looked up from the germline V gene, are SGHAT and FQNNGV. CDR3 length: 17 amino acids, cysteine to phenylalanine. Here the CDR3 DNA is all that survives: 51 bases in frame from base 1. The V and J ends are trimmed by 1 base and 0 bases, leaving 10 bases between them.

The origin of this receptor is a man in his late teens or twenties in good health. Sequencing input: blood. The sequence joins TRBV11-2 to TRBJ2-6; no D segment can be confidently identified. The nucleotide sequence is given as TGTGCCAGCAGCTTAGTAGGCACGAGCTCTGGGGCCAACGTCCTGACTTTC. This sequence encodes CASSLVGTSSGANVLTF.